These 21 T cell receptor beta chains were sequenced from one sample in a study of blood T cell repertoires in COVID-19. Data came from immunoSEQ multiplex PCR; TCRdb stores just in-frame clones and leaves some out. The sample consists of about 160,000 clones, under 85% of them appearing once. The sequenced sample consisted of peripheral blood. These receptors all come from a man aged 65 to 79 with acute or convalescent COVID-19.

This sequence joins TRBV19 and TRBJ1-6; TRBD1 matches at 10 bases. Germline CDR1 reads LNHDA; CDR2 reads SQIVND (reference sequence). After removal of 7 bases from V and 9 bases from J, the junction contained 6 bases not matched to a gene. This CDR3 has 14 residues. The CDR3 here is CASNWRTGGSPLHF. CDR3 bases: TGTGCCAGTAACTGGAGGACAGGGGGTTCACCCCTCCACTTT.

This clone was counted a few times. The J gene is TRBJ2-2, the V gene TRBV30; possibly TRBD1 for D (6 bases). Trimming removed 8 bases from V and 6 bases from J, with 16 bases in between. The CDR3 sequence is 13 residues long. Germline V gives CDR1 GTSNPN, CDR2 SVGIG (reference sequence). Written as DNA, the CDR3 is TGTGCCCGGCAGGGGATAGGGGCCGGGGAGCTGTTTTTT. Amino acid sequence: CARQGIGAGELFF.

This clone was observed a handful of times. V gene TRBV15 combines with J gene TRBJ1-3; D remains unclear. In germline, CDR1 is LNHNV, CDR2 YYDKDF (reference sequence). This CDR3 has 14 residues. Between the trimmed V and J ends, which lost 1 base and 4 bases, there was a span of 8 bases. The CDR3 protein is CATSRGGEGNTIYF. The CDR3 nucleotides are TGTGCCACCAGCAGAGGAGGAGAGGGAAACACCATATATTTT. Combining the CDR3 with reference TRBV15 and TRBJ1-3 gives the whole variable domain DAMVIQNPRYQVTQFGKPVTLSCSQTLNHNVMYWYQQKSSQAPKLLFHYYDKDFNNEADTPDNFQSRRPNTSFCFLDIRSPGLGDTAMYLCATSRGGEGNTIYFGEGSWLTVV.

The J gene is TRBJ1-5, the V gene TRBV6-5; TRBD1 agrees at 12 bases. The germline gives CDR1 MNHEY, CDR2 SVGAGI. Trimming removed 6 bases from V and 7 bases from J; junction bases left unmatched: 7. The CDR3 has 15 amino acids. The CDR3 here is CASRRDRGRNQPQHF. The DNA of the CDR3 is TGTGCCAGCAGGCGGGACAGGGGGCGAAACCAGCCCCAGCATTTT.

V and J are TRBV7-9 and TRBJ2-3, with TRBD2 as a possible D gene (5 bases). Trimming pared 1 base from V and 0 bases from J, leaving 8 bases between. The germline V gene has CDR1 SEHNR and CDR2 FQNEAQ (reference sequence). The CDR3 length is 15 residues. The CDR3 DNA reads as TGTGCCAGCAGCTTAGGGGAGTCTAGCACAGATACGCAGTATTTT. This translates into CASSLGESSTDTQYF.

In its sample, this clone was seen a few times. The chain is built from TRBV6-5 and TRBJ2-7, with D tentatively TRBD1 (5 bases). The CDR3 totals 15 residues. The germline gives CDR1 MNHEY, CDR2 SVGAGI. The ends were cut back, 6 bases at V and 3 bases at J, with 18 bases in the middle. CDR3 sequence reads: CASSVGPLGYYEQYF. CDR3 in DNA: TGTGCCAGCAGCGTGGGGCCCCTAGGGTACTACGAGCAGTACTTC.

The V call is TRBV12-2, the J call TRBJ1-3. TRBV12-2 is annotated as a pseudogene. The CDR3 length is 12 residues. CDR3 protein: CASPLTGNTIYF. Written as DNA, the CDR3 is TGTGCCTCCCCTCTAACTGGAAACACCATATATTTT.

The J gene is TRBJ2-1, the V gene TRBV24-1; the match to TRBD2 covers 10 bases. This CDR3 region has 17 residues. Per germline, CDR1 KGHDR and CDR2 SFDVKD. With 4 bases clipped from V and 3 bases from J, the junction kept 8 bases outside the gene matches. CDR3 sequence: CATSDQTSGSSYNEQFF. In DNA, the CDR3 is TGTGCCACCAGTGACCAGACTAGCGGGTCTAGCTACAATGAGCAGTTCTTC.

V usage is TRBV19 and J usage is TRBJ2-6; weak D call: TRBD2 (7 bases). The germline V and J ends were trimmed by 9 bases and 0 bases, with 9 bases remaining between them. CDR3 length equals 14 residues. Germline CDR1 reads LNHDA; CDR2 reads SQIVND (reference sequence). CDR3 DNA: TGTGCCAGCCGGGGGGCCTCTGGGGCCAACGTCCTGACTTTC. This sequence encodes CASRGASGANVLTF.

The genes are TRBV7-9 and TRBJ2-7; TRBD1 might be the D (5 bases). The CDR3 consists of 12 residues. The germline CDR1 and CDR2 sequences are SEHNR and FQNEAQ (reference sequence). Trimming shortened V by 0 bases and J by 8 bases, and 8 bases separated the two germline ends. This chain's CDR3 is CASSLAQAQQYF. In DNA, the CDR3 is TGTGCCAGCAGCTTAGCACAGGCCCAGCAGTACTTC.

This clone was recorded once. The V call is TRBV11-2, the J call TRBJ2-2, with TRBD1 matching over 7 bases. Germline loops: CDR1 SGHAT, CDR2 FQNNGV. CDR3 length equals 16 residues. V was clipped by 5 bases and J by 1 base; unmatched bases: 7. This CDR3 reads CASSHPGTVNTGELFF. The CDR3 DNA reads as TGTGCCAGCAGCCACCCCGGGACAGTGAACACCGGGGAGCTGTTTTTT.

The chain links TRBV6-2 or TRBV6-3 to TRBJ1-1, with D possibly matching TRBD1 (5 bases). Trimming cost V 0 bases and J 1 base, with 21 bases left between them. Germline-derived CDR1 and CDR2 are MNHEY and SVGEGT. CDR3 length: 19 residues. The CDR3 coding sequence is TGTGCCAGCAGTTACTCTGCGGGACCCGGAGGGCAATGGAACACTGAAGCTTTCTTT. Protein sequence: CASSYSAGPGGQWNTEAFF.

This clone appeared once. The chain is built from TRBV5-4 and TRBJ2-3; no clear D. The V end lost 0 bases, the J end lost 2 bases, and 10 bases lay between the germline ends. The CDR3 runs to 15 residues. Germline V gene lookup returns CDR1 SGHNT and CDR2 YYREEE (reference sequence). CDR3 nucleotide sequence: TGTGCCAGCAGCTTGGGAGGATCCTACACAGATACGCAGTATTTT. It specifies CASSLGGSYTDTQYF.

The CDR3 DNA reads TGTGCCAGCAGCCCCGGGAGATCTGGGGAAAAACTGTTTTTT. It specifies CASSPGRSGEKLFF. This chain joins TRBV11-3 and TRBJ1-4, with D hard to call. The V gene lost 5 bases and the J gene lost 8 bases, with 15 bases spanning the gap. The length of the CDR3 is 14 residues. Germline CDR1 SGHNT, CDR2 YENEEA.

The rearrangement joins TRBV25-1 to TRBJ1-4; D unresolved. Germline CDR1 and CDR2: MGHDK and SYGVNS. The V gene lost 1 base and the J gene lost 0 bases, with 6 bases spanning the gap. The CDR3 totals 15 residues. CDR3 sequence reads: CASSEFRATNEKLFF. The CDR3 DNA sequence: TGTGCCAGCAGTGAATTCCGCGCAACTAATGAAAAACTGTTTTTT.

The chain has TRBV18 and TRBJ1-1; D is perhaps TRBD1 (6 bases). Germline assignment: CDR1 KGHSH and CDR2 LQKENI. V was trimmed by 1 base and J by 4 bases, leaving 16 bases between them. The CDR3 is 16 amino acids. CDR3 residues: CASSPRGGRAGTEAFF. The CDR3, as DNA: TGTGCCAGCTCACCACGGGGGGGCAGGGCCGGCACTGAAGCTTTCTTT.

This rearrangement joins TRBV6-5 to TRBJ2-5, with D perhaps TRBD1 (6 bases). The CDR3 length is 14 residues. Germline CDR1 MNHEY, CDR2 SVGAGI. V dropped 6 bases and J dropped 7 bases, with 18 bases sitting between them. CDR3 residues: CASSGQRKGGTQYF. CDR3 bases: TGTGCCAGCAGCGGACAGCGTAAAGGCGGGACCCAGTACTTC.

This clone was found a few times. V is TRBV7-2 and J is TRBJ2-3; D is possibly TRBD1 (6 bases). The CDR3 loop spans 12 amino acids. With 5 bases removed from V and 9 bases from J, the gap between germline ends came to 12 bases. Germline values: CDR1 SGHTA, CDR2 FQGNSA. CDR3 nucleotides: TGTGCCAGCAGCGAGACAGGTAGCACGCAGTATTTT. Its protein product is CASSETGSTQYF.

The chain is built from TRBV2 and TRBJ1-1, with 9 bases matching TRBD1. This CDR3 contains 16 residues. Per germline, CDR1 SNHLY and CDR2 FYNNEI. The ends lost 4 bases at V and 1 base at J; junction bases unmatched: 7. The CDR3 protein is CASSGPGQGKNTEAFF. The CDR3 DNA follows: TGTGCCAGCAGTGGTCCCGGACAGGGGAAGAACACTGAAGCTTTCTTT.

The J gene is TRBJ1-5, the V gene TRBV19; 7 bases map to TRBD1. Germline V gene sequence: CDR1 LNHDA, CDR2 SQIVND (reference sequence). The CDR3 has 14 residues. Germline trimming cut 5 bases from V and 4 bases from J; bases unmatched to any gene: 5. Here the CDR3 DNA reads TGTGCCAGTAGTGGAGGGACAGCTAATCAGCCCCAGCATTTT. Residues: CASSGGTANQPQHF.

The rearrangement joins TRBV6-5 to TRBJ2-3, with a possible D match to TRBD2 (5 bases). The germline V gene has CDR1 MNHEY and CDR2 SVGAGI. The CDR3 spans 15 residues. The V end was cut by 6 bases, the J end by 2 bases, with 15 bases between. The CDR3 here is CASRDLATYTDTQYF. CDR3 nucleotides: TGTGCCAGCAGAGATCTAGCCACCTACACAGATACGCAGTATTTT.